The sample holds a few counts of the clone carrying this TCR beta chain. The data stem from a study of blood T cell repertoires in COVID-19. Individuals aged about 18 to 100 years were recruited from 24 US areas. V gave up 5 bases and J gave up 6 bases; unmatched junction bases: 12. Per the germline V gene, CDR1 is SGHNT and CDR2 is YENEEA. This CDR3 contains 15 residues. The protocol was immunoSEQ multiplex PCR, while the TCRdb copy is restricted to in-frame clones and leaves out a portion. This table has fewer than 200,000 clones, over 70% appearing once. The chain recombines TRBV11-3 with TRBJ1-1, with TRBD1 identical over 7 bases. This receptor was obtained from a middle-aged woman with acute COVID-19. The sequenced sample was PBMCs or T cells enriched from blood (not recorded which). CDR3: CASSPTTGRISEAFF. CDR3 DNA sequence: TGTGCCAGCAGCCCAACGACAGGGAGAATTTCTGAAGCTTTCTTT.